This T cell receptor beta chain was observed in a study of a mutant IDH1 vaccine in newly diagnosed glioma. Study-wide context: First vaccine doses came 4-6 weeks after radiotherapy alone, or with temozolomide cycles. Radiotherapy, temozolomide, or both had been given previously, and both were given to most. The treated population exhibited a male proportion of approximately 62%, a female proportion of 37.5%, and a mean age of approximately 42 years.

Per germline, CDR1 MDHEN and CDR2 SYDVKM. The CDR3 has 15 residues. V lost 7 bases to trimming and J lost 3 bases; unmatched junction nucleotides: 7. The time point denotes: week 5, during vaccination. All doses held 300 ug of mutant IDH1 20-mer peptide, with topical imiquimod. As concerns this clone: What it binds is unknown.

Sequencing was performed with immunoSEQ multiplex PCR; in TCRdb, only in-frame clones are kept and a portion is missing. The table has roughly 40,000 clones, approximately 91% seen once. This TCR came from a man in his fifties or sixties with glioma. The chain is built from TRBV28 and TRBJ2-2, with 8 bases identical to TRBD1. This specimen consisted of PBMCs, obtained from a glioma patient whose treatment included an IDH1 peptide vaccine. The CDR3 region is CASKTRGPDTGELFF. The CDR3 nucleotides read TGTGCCAGCAAAACCAGGGGGCCGGACACCGGGGAGCTGTTTTTT.